These 8 T cell receptor beta chains were all obtained from the same sample, sequenced in a study of T cells expressing NK-cell markers. From the 5' RACE reads, TCRdb lists one entry per CDR3 protein and no DNA. The sample includes roughly 110,000 distinct CDR3 sequences. The specimen was blood T cells: a sorted CD56 or NKG2C T cell subset, CD4+ or CD8+ T cells, or bulk PBMC T cells (not recorded which). These receptors came from a woman between 18 and 70 years old in good health.

The chain carries TRBV12-3 or TRBV12-4 and TRBJ2-2; TCRdb's assignment of TRBD1 cannot be checked, as there is no DNA. The CDR3 has 16 residues. CDR3: CASSIPGQANTGELFF.

The V call is TRBV24-1, the J call TRBJ2-3; TCRdb's D gene call, TRBD1, goes unchecked for lack of DNA. Germline CDR1 is KGHDR and CDR2 is SFDVKD. There are 15 residues in the CDR3. CDR3 sequence reads: CATEGGDREGDTQYF.

The chain joins TRBV19 to TRBJ1-2. Germline loops: CDR1 LNHDA, CDR2 SQIVND (reference sequence). The CDR3 extends over 13 amino acids. Here the CDR3 reads CASSIFGIEGYTF.

The gene calls are TRBV3-1 and TRBJ2-6; TCRdb outputs TRBD1, but without DNA this stays unchecked. CDR1 is LGHDT and CDR2 is YNNKEL in the germline V gene (reference sequence). The CDR3 extends over 16 amino acids. CDR3: CASSLGGTSGANVLTF.

This chain links TRBV4-3 with TRBJ2-3; absent DNA, TCRdb's TRBD1 call cannot be checked. The CDR3 has 15 residues. Germline V CDR1 and CDR2: LGHNA, YSLEER. The CDR3 is CASSQAQGSTDTQYF.

The gene calls are TRBV6-4 and TRBJ2-1; the TRBD2 assignment by TCRdb is unverifiable without DNA. Germline CDR1 reads MRHNA; CDR2 reads SNTAGT. This CDR3 has 13 residues. The CDR3 loop is CAAPPTPYNEQFF.

The chain is built from TRBV25-1 and TRBJ1-1. From germline, CDR1 is MGHDK and CDR2 SYGVNS. CDR3 size: 13 residues. CDR3 in amino acids: CASSGLMNTEAFF.

This rearrangement joins TRBV6-2 or TRBV6-3 to TRBJ1-1. The CDR3 is 12 residues long. Germline values: CDR1 MNHEY, CDR2 SVGEGT. Here the CDR3 reads CASSYDGFEAFF.